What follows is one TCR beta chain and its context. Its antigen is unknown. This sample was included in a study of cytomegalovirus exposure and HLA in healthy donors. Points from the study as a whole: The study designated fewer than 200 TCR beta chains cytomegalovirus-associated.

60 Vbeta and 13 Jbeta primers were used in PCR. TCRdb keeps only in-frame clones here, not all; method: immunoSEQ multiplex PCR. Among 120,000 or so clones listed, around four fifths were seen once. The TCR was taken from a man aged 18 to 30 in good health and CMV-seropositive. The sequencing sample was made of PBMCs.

The DNA of the CDR3 is TGCGCCAGCAGCCAAGGTCGGACAGGTGGGGAGACCCAGTACTTC. Its translation is CASSQGRTGGETQYF. The V gene is TRBV4-1, the J gene TRBJ2-5, with 7 bases lining up with TRBD1. This CDR3 has 15 amino acids. The germline gives CDR1 MGHRA, CDR2 YSYEKL. V was clipped by 1 base and J by 5 bases; unmatched bases: 7.